This T cell receptor beta chain was found in a study of metastatic and nonmetastatic thyroid tumors. Overall study results and limits: In both blood and tumor samples, TCR beta diversity was reported significantly higher for malignant than benign nodules.

The CDR3 spans 16 residues. Germline CDR1 reads SGHVS; CDR2 reads FQNEAQ. Trimming stripped 2 bases from V and 4 bases from J, with 16 bases between. All patients were untreated before thyroid surgery. This clone has a count of ten or more. Its antigen is still unknown. TCRdb ran MiXCR on the PCR reads. The data contain 30,000 or so clones, 30% of them singletons. V and J are TRBV7-8 and TRBJ2-3; a weak D match, TRBD2 (6 bases). The sample comprised blood. This clonotype was obtained from a female donor with papillary thyroid cancer or a benign thyroid nodule (not recorded which). Some clones in this sample may be carry-over from other donors' samples. CDR3 loop: CASSLREGGIADTQYF. The CDR3 DNA sequence: TGTGCCAGCAGCTTACGAGAGGGAGGTATTGCAGATACGCAGTATTTT.